The source of this TCR beta chain is a study of PD-L1 blockade in urothelial cancer (dated by TCRdb to about 2017). Looking at the study overall: All patients started therapy around 2014 and received atezolizumab 1,200 mg intravenously every 3 weeks. About 90% of the 29 patients were males with bladder-origin urothelial cancer, and about 60% of the roughly 30 reported a prior smoking history. Patients had an ECOG performance status of 0 or 1 and had received between 0 and 3 prior chemotherapy regimens. Blood samples were analyzed 3 weeks after the start of treatment (second dose) and 6 weeks after the start of treatment. A median of about 140,000 T cells and roughly 80,000 unique TCRs was obtained from blood samples, and a median clonality of around 0.08 was observed. The study was an exploratory multi-omic analysis of somatic, immune and clinical correlates of response to PD-L1 blockade with atezolizumab in urothelial cancer. Pretreatment tumor samples and matched peripheral blood, collected serially before and after atezolizumab treatment, underwent TCR sequencing. Durable clinical benefit was defined as progression-free survival longer than 6 months, and TCR features were also tested against progression-free and overall survival. In the same patients who had TCR sequencing, pretreatment tumors also underwent whole exome sequencing and RNA sequencing. Eight or nine patients reached durable clinical benefit, while some 21 patients did not. Pretreatment blood TCR-seq was available for about 27 patients, at least one posttreatment blood collection was obtained for about 24 patients, and tumor TCR-seq was available for about 24 patients.

A word on this clone: Its antigen has not been determined. No quality values exist for individual bases; no much larger clone is one base distant.

The cohort comprised roughly 30 patients with locally advanced or metastatic urothelial carcinoma treated at Memorial Sloan Kettering on a trial protocol. Peripheral blood mononuclear cells were collected from each patient pretreatment and during treatment, giving between 1 and 8 total time points per patient. The Qiagen DNeasy Blood extraction kit was used to purify genomic DNA from total PBMCs and from tumor samples. Collected pretreatment and during treatment, PBMCs were isolated and stored as previously described. To estimate absolute template abundance from read counts, synthetic TCR analog templates were spiked into each PCR. TCRbeta CDR3 regions were amplified from genomic DNA with bias-controlled V and J gene primers using the immunoSEQ assay. Sequencing of rearranged TCRbeta segments was done at approximately 20X coverage. In the paper's pipeline: Clustering was used to correct sequencing errors, and CDR3s were annotated against IMGT so that V, D and J genes could be assigned. Only productive TCRbeta rearrangements were used in downstream analyses, excluding out-of-frame or stop-codon sequences. Clonality was computed as one minus Shannon entropy normalized by the log of the number of unique productive sequences. Fisher's exact test with Benjamini-Hochberg correction, at a threshold of adjusted p below 0.01, was used to find clones that differed between time points or between blood and tumor. The clones in this table, taken by TCRdb from immuneACCESS, are in-frame only. Not every clone is retained; where verified, under half of the shortfall comes from an unresolved V gene, and the cause of the rest is unknown. V and J calls and clone size are as listed in that table; D and trimming were resolved from the DNA. Present in this sample are 55,000 or so clones, over 70% of which were seen just once. The top ten hold about 6% of the sample.

Study-wide conclusions, independent of this receptor: Because the sample size was small (n ≈ 29) and many exploratory analyses were performed, the results are intended to be hypothesis-generating. Greater expansion of tumor-associated TCR clones in peripheral blood 3 weeks after the start of treatment was observed in patients with durable benefit (n of about 24, p = 0.022). A pretreatment peripheral blood TCR clonality below the median was linked to improved progression-free and overall survival.

The TCR was taken from a man in his forties with urothelial cancer. The specimen comprised PBMCs, sampled around atezolizumab (anti-PD-L1) treatment.

Here the CDR3 is given as CAISAGVDEAQHF. The DNA sequence follows: TGTGCCATCAGTGCAGGGGTTGATGAAGCCCAGCATTTT. The sequence links TRBV10-3 to TRBJ1-5, and possibly TRBD1, on 6 matching bases. V loses 4 bases, J loses 11 bases, and the germline ends lie 15 bases apart. Inclusive of the bounding cysteine and phenylalanine, the CDR3 is 13 residues long. CDR3 DNA is the only sequence kept; it has 39 bases, read in frame from the first base. CDR1 and CDR2 (ENHRY, SYGVKD) derive from the germline V gene.